The T cell receptor beta chain under discussion was sequenced for a study of molecular identifiers for immune sequencing clone quantification. The study's findings and limits: Reports indicate spiked Jurkat TCR RNA from one cell could be found among approximately 1 million naive cells. Clones carrying above 20 RNA copies accounted for over 99% of effector molecules, under 1% in naive cells.

In TCRdb, the PCR reads were re-called with MiXCR into one record per CDR3 protein. The table records around 460,000 distinct CDR3 sequences, roughly 23% of them present only once. Concerning this clonotype itself: What it binds is not known.

Naive CD8 T cells were sorted, and the gate applied was CD8+CD4-CCR7+CD45RA+. Source material: naive CD8+ T cells from blood, with Jurkat cell RNA spiked in. Stated subset: FACS-sorted CD8+CD4-CCR7+CD45RA+ naive T cells. This TCR came from a human donor in good health. Some libraries in this study had Jurkat cell RNA spiked in.

DNA for the CDR3: TGTGCCAGCAGCTCCCGGGACAATGAGCAGTTCTTC. Translating it yields CASSSRDNEQFF. The chain employs TRBV7-8 and TRBJ2-1, with unresolved D. The germline V gene has CDR1 SGHVS and CDR2 FQNEAQ. Trimming removed 4 bases from V and 5 bases from J, with 6 bases in between. This CDR3 is 12 amino acids long.